The clone carrying this TCR beta chain has a single count. Its antigen remains unidentified. With 60 Vbeta and 13 Jbeta primers, the PCR was carried out. Libraries were prepared by immunoSEQ multiplex PCR; TCRdb keeps only in-frame clonotypes and omits some of them. Here the sample spans over 150,000 clones, 70% to 85% being singletons. V lost 6 bases, J lost 5 bases, and 9 bases stayed unmatched. The length of the CDR3 is 14 residues. The germline V gene encodes CDR1 LNHDA and CDR2 SQIVND (reference sequence). These data come from a study of cytomegalovirus exposure and HLA in healthy donors. General study results and limits: The likely origin of a cluster of highly shared sequence variants was a sequencing artifact.

This chain links TRBV19 with TRBJ1-1, with TRBD1 matching 7 bases. Material for sequencing was PBMCs. The receptor was derived from a man in his late teens or twenties in good health and CMV-seronegative. Here the CDR3 reads CASRVDRVGTEAFF. The DNA for the CDR3 is TGTGCCAGTAGGGTCGACAGGGTTGGGACTGAAGCTTTCTTT.